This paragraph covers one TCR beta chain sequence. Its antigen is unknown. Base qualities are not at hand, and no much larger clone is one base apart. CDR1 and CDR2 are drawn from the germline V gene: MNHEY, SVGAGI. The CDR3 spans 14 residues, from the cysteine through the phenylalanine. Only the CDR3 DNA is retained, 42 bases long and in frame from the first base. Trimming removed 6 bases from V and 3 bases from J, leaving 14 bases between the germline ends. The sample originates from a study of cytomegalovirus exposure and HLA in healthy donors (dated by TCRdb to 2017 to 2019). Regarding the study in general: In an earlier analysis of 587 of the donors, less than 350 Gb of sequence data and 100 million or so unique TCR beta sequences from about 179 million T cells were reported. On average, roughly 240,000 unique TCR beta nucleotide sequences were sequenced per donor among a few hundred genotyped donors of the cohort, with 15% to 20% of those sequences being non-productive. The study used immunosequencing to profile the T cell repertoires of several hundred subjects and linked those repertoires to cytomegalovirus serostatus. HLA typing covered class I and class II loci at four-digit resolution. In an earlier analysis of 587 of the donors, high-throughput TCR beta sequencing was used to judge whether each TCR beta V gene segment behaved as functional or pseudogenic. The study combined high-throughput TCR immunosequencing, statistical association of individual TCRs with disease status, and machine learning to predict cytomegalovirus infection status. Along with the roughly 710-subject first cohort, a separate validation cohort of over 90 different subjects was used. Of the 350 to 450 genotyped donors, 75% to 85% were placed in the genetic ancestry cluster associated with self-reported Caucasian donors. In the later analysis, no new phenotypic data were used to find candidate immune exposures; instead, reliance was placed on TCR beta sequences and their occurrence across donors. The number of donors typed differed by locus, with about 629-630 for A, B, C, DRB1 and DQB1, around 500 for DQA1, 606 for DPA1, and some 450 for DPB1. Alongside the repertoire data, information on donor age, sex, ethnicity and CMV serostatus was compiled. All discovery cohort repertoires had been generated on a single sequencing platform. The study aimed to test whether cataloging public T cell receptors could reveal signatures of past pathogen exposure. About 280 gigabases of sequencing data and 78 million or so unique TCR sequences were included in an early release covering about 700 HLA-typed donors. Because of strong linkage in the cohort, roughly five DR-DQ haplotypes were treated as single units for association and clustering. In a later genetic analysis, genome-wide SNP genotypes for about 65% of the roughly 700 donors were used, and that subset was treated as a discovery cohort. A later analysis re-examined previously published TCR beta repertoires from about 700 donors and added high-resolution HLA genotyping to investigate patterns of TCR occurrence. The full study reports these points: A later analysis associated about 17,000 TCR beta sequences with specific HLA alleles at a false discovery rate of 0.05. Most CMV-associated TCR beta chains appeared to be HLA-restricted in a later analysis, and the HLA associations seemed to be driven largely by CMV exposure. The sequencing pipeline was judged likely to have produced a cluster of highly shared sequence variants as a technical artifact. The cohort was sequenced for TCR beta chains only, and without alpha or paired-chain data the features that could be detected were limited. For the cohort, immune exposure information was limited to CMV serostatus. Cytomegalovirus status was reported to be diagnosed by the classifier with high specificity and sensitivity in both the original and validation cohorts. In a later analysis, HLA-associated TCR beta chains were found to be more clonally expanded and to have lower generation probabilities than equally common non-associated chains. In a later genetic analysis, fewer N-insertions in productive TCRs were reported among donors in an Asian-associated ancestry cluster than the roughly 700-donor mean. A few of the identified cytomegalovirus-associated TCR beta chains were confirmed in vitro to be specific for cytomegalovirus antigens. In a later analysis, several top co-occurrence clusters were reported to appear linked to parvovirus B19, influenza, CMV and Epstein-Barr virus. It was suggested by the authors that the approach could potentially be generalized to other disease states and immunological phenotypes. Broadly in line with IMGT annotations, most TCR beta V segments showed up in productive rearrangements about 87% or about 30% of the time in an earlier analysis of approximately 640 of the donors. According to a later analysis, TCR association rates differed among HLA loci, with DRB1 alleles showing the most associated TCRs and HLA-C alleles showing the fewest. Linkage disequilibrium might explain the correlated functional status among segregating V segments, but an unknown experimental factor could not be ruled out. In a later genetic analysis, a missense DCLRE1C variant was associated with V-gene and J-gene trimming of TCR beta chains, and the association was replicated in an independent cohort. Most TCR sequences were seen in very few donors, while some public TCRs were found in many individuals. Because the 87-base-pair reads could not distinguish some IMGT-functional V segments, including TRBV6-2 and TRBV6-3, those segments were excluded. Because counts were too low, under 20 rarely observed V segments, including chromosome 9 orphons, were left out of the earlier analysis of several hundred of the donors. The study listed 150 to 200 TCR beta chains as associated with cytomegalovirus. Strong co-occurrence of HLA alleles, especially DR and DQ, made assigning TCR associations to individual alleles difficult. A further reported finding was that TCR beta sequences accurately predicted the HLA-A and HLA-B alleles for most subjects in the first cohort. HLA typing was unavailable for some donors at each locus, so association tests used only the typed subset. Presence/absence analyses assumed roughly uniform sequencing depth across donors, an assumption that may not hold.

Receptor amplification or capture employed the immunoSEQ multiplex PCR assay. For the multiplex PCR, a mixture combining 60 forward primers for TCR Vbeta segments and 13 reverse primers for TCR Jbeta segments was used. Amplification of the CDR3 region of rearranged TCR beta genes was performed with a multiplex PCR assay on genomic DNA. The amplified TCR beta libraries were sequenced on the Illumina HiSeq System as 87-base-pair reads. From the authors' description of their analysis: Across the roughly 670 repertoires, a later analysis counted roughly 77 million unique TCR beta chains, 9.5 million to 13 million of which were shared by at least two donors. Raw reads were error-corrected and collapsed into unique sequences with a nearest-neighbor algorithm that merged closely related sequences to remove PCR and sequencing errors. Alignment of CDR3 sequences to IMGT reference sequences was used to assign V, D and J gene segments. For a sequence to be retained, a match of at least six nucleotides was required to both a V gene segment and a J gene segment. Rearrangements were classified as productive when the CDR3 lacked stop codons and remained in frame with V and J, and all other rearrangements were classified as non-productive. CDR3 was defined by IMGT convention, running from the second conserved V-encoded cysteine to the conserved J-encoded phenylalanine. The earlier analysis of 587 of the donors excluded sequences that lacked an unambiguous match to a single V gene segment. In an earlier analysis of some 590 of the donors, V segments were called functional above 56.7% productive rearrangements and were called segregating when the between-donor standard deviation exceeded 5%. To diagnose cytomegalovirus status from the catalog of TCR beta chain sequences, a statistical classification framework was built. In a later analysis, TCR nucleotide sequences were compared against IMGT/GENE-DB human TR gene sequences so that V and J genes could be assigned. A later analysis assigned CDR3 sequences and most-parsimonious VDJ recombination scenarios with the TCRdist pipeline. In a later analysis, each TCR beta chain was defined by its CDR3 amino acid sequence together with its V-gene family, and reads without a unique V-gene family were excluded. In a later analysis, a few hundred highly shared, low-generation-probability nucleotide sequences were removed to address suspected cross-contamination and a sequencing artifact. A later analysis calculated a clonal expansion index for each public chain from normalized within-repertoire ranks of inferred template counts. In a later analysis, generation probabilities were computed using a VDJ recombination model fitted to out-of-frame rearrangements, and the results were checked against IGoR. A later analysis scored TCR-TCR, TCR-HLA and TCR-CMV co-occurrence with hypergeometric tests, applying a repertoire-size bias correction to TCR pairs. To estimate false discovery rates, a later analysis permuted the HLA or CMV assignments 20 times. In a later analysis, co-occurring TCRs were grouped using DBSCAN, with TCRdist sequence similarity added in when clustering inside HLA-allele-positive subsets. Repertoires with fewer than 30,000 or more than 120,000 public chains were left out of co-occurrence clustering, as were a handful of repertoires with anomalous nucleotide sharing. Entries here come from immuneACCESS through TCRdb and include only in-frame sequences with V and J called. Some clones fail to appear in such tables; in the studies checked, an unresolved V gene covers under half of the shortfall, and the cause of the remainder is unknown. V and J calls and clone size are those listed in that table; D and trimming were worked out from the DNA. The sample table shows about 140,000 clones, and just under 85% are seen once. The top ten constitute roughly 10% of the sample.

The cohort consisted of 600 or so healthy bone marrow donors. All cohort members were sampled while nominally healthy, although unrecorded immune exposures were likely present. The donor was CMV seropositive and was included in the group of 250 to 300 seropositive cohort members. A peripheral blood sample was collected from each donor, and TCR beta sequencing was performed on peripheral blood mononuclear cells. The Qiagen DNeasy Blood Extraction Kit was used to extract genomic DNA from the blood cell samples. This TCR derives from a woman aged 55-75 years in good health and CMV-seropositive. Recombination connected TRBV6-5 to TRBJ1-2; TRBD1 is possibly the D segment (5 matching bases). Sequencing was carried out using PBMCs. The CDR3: CASSIGHNHYGYTF. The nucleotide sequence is TGTGCCAGCAGCATCGGACACAATCACTATGGCTACACCTTC.